The clone carrying this TCR beta chain was observed a single time. This specimen belongs to a study of shared clonotypes between healthy human individuals. The germline CDR1 and CDR2 sequences are SGHDT and YYEEEE. V lost 0 bases to trimming and J lost 4 bases, with 7 bases between them. The CDR3 runs to 13 residues. TCRdb's copy holds only in-frame clones and misses some; the assay was immunoSEQ multiplex PCR. The repertoire consists of 780,000 or so clones, with roughly 72% occurring once and the leading ten covering approximately 1.8%. The rearrangement uses TRBV5-6 and TRBJ1-2; the D is unclear. Material for sequencing was memory CD4+ T cells sorted from blood. Subset in this sample: CD45RA-negative fraction. The source of this sequence is a woman in her 30s in good health. The CDR3 coding sequence is TGTGCCAGCAGCTTGGCGCTTAGCTATGGCTACACCTTC. Residues: CASSLALSYGYTF.